The T cell receptor (beta chain) described here comes from a study of blood T cell dynamics during melanoma immunotherapy. Study information: Patients with metastatic melanoma got pembrolizumab or nivolumab-ipilimumab as first-line care.

Points from the study as a whole: Unlike progressors, later disease-control patients had W3 repertoires gaining clonality or diversity.

Sequencing was performed with immunoSEQ multiplex PCR; in TCRdb, only in-frame clones are kept and a portion is missing. The sample includes roughly 22,000 clones, around 88% of them seen just once. The CDR3 contains 15 residues. The ends lost 4 bases at V and 1 base at J; junction bases unmatched: 5. Germline V gene lookup returns CDR1 LNHNV and CDR2 YYDKDF (reference sequence). Concerning this clone: Antigen: not known.

Time point specified: pre-treatment baseline. The material was blood, obtained from a patient treated with checkpoint blockade. This chain joins TRBV15 and TRBJ1-1, with TRBD1 identical over 8 bases. The clonotype originates from a human donor with melanoma. For the CDR3, the DNA is TGTGCCACCAGCATTAGAGGACAGGGGAACACTGAAGCTTTCTTT. Its translation: CATSIRGQGNTEAFF.